One T cell receptor beta chain is described in this entry. Its specificity is not known. In building TCR beta libraries, iRepertoire HTBI primers were used together with Arm-PCR of CDR3 regions. From the multiplex PCR reads, TCRdb called clonotypes with MiXCR, one entry per CDR3 protein. The repertoire holds 620,000 or so distinct CDR3 sequences, with approximately 15% as singletons. CDR1 SEHNR and CDR2 FQNEAQ come from the germline V gene (reference sequence). V lost 3 bases, J lost 7 bases, and 5 bases stayed unmatched. This CDR3 spans 14 amino acids. These data originate in a study of regulatory T cells in long-lasting Graves disease. Study-wide points: Sample size was small, which may have lowered accuracy.

This sample's time point: newly diagnosed GD, antithyroid drugs for less than 3 months. The TCR library was made from RNA extracted from PBMCs. The sample was also linked to a second study, of T cells in Graves' hyperthyroidism and ophthalmopathy. That work contributes: Each diagnosis drew on symptoms, thyroxine, TRAb, thyroid ultrasound and orbital computed tomography findings. During a first-round RT-PCR of the TCR CDR3, the HTBI primer set was used. In simple terms, a model built on 13 V-J features told ophthalmopathy apart from stable hyperthyroidism.

The sample was peripheral blood mononuclear cells (PBMCs), taken at new diagnosis, from a patient treated with antithyroid drugs. This TCR was recovered from a woman aged 25 to 39 with Graves disease. V usage is TRBV7-9 and J usage is TRBJ1-4, with TRBD1 identical over 7 bases. The CDR3 bases are TGTGCCAGCAGCTTCCGGACAGGACGTGAAAAACTGTTTTTT. Its protein is CASSFRTGREKLFF.